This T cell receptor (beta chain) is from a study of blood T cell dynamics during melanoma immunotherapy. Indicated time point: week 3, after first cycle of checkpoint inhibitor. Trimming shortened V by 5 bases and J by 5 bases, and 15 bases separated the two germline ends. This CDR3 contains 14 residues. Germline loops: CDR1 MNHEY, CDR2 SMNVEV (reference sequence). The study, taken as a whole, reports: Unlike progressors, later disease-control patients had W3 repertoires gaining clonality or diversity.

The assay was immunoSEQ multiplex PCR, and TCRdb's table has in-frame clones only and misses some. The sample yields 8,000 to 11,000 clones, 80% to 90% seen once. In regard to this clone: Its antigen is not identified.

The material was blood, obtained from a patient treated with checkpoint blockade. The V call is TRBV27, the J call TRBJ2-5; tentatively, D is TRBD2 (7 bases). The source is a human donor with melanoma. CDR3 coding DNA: TGTGCCAGCAGTCCTAGGGGGGGCTTCGAGACCCAGTACTTC. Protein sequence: CASSPRGGFETQYF.